These 3 T cell receptor beta chains share one sample of origin, sequenced in a study of vaccination and CD4 T cells after COVID-19. For these TCRs, the target antigens are not known. Sequencing of DNA taken from cultured CD4+ T cells relied on the Oncomine TCR Beta short-read assay. TCRdb reanalysed the PCR reads using MiXCR and keeps one entry per CDR3 protein. The sample consists of about 17,000 distinct CDR3 sequences, approximately 60% of them appearing once. The treatment is: roughly ten-day PBMC culture with coronavirus spike peptide pools or control peptides (ViraFEST assay). The sample here was CD4+ T cells from blood, cultured in vitro, taken after SARS-CoV-2 vaccination. All receptors derive from a human donor who had recovered from COVID-19.

This sequence joins TRBV6-2 or TRBV6-3 and TRBJ2-2; D is unresolved. With 2 bases removed from V and 7 bases from J, the gap between germline ends came to 14 bases. The CDR3 length is 15 residues. The germline V gene encodes CDR1 MNHEY and CDR2 SVGEGT. The CDR3 loop reads CASSYPLSGNGELFF. The CDR3 coding sequence is TGTGCCAGCAGTTACCCTCTGTCGGGCAACGGGGAGCTGTTTTTT.

The chain employs TRBV7-2 and TRBJ1-5; D is uncertain. The CDR3 is 15 amino acids. The germline CDR1 and CDR2 sequences are SGHTA and FQGNSA. V lost 5 bases, J lost 2 bases, and 13 bases lay in between. The CDR3 loop is CASSPDGGGNQPQHF. The CDR3 DNA follows: TGTGCCAGCAGCCCAGACGGCGGGGGCAATCAGCCCCAGCATTTT.

This clonotype turned up a few times. The rearrangement joins TRBV6-4 to TRBJ1-1; no clear D gene. This CDR3 region has 11 residues. The germline CDR1 and CDR2 sequences are MRHNA and SNTAGT. CDR3 amino acids: CGPTLNTEAFF. In DNA form, the CDR3 reads TGTGGGCCTACTCTGAACACTGAAGCTTTCTTT.